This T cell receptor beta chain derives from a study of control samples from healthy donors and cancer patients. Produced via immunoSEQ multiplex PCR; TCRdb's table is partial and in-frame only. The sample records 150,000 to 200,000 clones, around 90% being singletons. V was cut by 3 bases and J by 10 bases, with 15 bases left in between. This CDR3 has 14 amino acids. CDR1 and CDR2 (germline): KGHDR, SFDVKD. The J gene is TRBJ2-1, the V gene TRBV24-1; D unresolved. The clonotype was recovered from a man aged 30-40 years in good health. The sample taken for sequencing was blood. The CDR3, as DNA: TGTGCCACCAGTGATATCTGGAAATGGGGAGAGCAGTTCTTC. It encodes CATSDIWKWGEQFF.